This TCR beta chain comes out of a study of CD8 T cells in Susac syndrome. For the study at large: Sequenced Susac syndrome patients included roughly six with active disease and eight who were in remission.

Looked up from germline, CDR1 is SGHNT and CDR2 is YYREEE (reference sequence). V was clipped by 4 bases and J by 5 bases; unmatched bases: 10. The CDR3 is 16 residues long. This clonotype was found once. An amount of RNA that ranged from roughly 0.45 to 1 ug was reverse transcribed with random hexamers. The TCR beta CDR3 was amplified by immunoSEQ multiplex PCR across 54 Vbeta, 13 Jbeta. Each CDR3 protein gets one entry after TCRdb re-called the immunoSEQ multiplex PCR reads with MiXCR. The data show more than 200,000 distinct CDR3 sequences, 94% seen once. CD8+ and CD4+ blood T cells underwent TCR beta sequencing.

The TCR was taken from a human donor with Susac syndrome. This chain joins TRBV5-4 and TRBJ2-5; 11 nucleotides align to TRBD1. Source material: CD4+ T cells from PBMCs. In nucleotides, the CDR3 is TGTGCCAGCAGCATCCGGGACAGGGGGATGCGGGAGACCCAGTACTTC. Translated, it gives CASSIRDRGMRETQYF.